This TCR beta chain was captured in a study of blood T cell repertoires in COVID-19. Across the study: The cDNA or gDNA used as material had been derived from T cells, B-cell-depleted T cells, or PBMCs.

Profiling relied on immunoSEQ multiplex PCR, and the TCRdb table lists in-frame clones only, not all of them. Seen here are 200,000 to 250,000 clones, around 85% observed once, and the top ten hold 3%. The CDR3 length is 14 residues. Trimming pared 5 bases from V and 4 bases from J, leaving 11 bases between. The germline V gene has CDR1 SNHLY and CDR2 FYNNEI. Sequenced: peripheral blood. The chain couples TRBV2 to TRBJ1-4, with D tentatively TRBD1 (6 bases). This receptor was taken from a woman aged 25 to 39 who had recovered from COVID-19. The chain's CDR3 is CASSTTGNNEKLFF. DNA of the CDR3: TGTGCCAGCAGTACTACAGGGAATAATGAAAAACTGTTTTTT.